The table lists the clone carrying this T cell receptor beta chain with many counts. Its cognate antigen is unknown. Sorting isolated naive CD8 T cells as CD8+CD4-CCR7+CD45RA+ events. TCRdb independently ran MiXCR on the PCR reads; one entry per CDR3 protein. The table shows hundreds of thousands of distinct CDR3 sequences, with just under 20% occurring only once. These data are taken from a study of molecular identifiers for immune sequencing clone quantification. Across the whole study: Four of five RNA aliquots from approximately 20,000 or 98,000 naive CD8 T cells were sequenced. Study findings and constraints: In naive cells, under 1% of molecules belonged to clones above 20 RNA copies, against over 97% in effector cells.

The germline V gene has CDR1 SEHNR and CDR2 FQNEAQ (reference sequence). The CDR3 is 17 residues long. Between the trimmed V and J ends, which lost 5 bases and 2 bases, there was a span of 22 bases. Sequenced material: naive CD8+ T cells from blood, with Jurkat cell RNA spiked in. Sample subset: FACS-sorted CD8+CD4-CCR7+CD45RA+ naive T cells. V is TRBV7-9 and J is TRBJ2-7, with D perhaps being TRBD1 or TRBD2 (6 bases each). The receptor was derived from a human donor in good health. Some libraries in this study had Jurkat cell RNA spiked in. This CDR3 is CASSPLFGTRTTYEQYF. CDR3 nucleotides: TGTGCCAGCAGCCCTTTGTTCGGGACAAGGACTACCTACGAGCAGTACTTC.